Shown below are 32 T cell receptor beta chains from a single sample sequenced in a study of cytomegalovirus exposure and HLA in healthy donors. PCR amplification relied on 60 Vbeta primers (plus 13 Jbeta primers). The assay was immunoSEQ multiplex PCR, and TCRdb's table has in-frame clones only and misses some. The sample has roughly 120,000 clones; roughly 80% are singletons. The sequencing sample was made of PBMCs. The source is a man in his fifties or sixties in good health and CMV-seronegative.

A single count supports this clone. The gene calls are TRBV7-3 and TRBJ2-1, with 16 bases aligning to TRBD2. The CDR3 loop spans 17 amino acids. Germline loops: CDR1 SGHTA, CDR2 FQGTGA. Trimming at V came to 5 bases and at J to 7 bases, leaving 8 bases not matched to a gene. Here the CDR3 reads CASSPSGLAGGRNEQFF. The CDR3 nucleotides are TGTGCCAGCAGCCCCTCGGGACTAGCGGGAGGGAGGAATGAGCAGTTCTTC.

This rearrangement joins TRBV10-1 to TRBJ2-7; 7 bases line up with TRBD2. The CDR3 extends over 15 amino acids. Looked up from germline, CDR1 is WNHNN and CDR2 is SYGVQD (reference sequence). Losses at the gene ends were 4 bases for V and 2 bases for J; bases not matched to a gene: 8. CDR3 amino acids: CASSVGREWTYEQYF. In DNA form, the CDR3 reads TGCGCCAGCAGTGTGGGGCGGGAGTGGACCTACGAGCAGTACTTC.

The chain uses TRBV2 and TRBJ2-7; 7 bases align to TRBD2. V was pared by 5 bases and J by 4 bases, with 14 bases of the junction left unmatched. Per germline, CDR1 SNHLY and CDR2 FYNNEI. The CDR3 covers 16 residues. The CDR3 nucleotides are TGTGCCAGCAGTTCCCCCCTACGGGAGGCGAGGTACGAGCAGTACTTC. This codes for CASSSPLREARYEQYF.

The chain recombines TRBV5-4 with TRBJ2-3, with 10 bases matching TRBD2. V shed 7 bases and J 6 bases; nucleotides not matched to a gene: 11. The germline CDR1 and CDR2 sequences are SGHNT and YYREEE (reference sequence). The CDR3 is 15 residues long. The CDR3 DNA sequence: TGTGCCAGCCAAGGGAGCGGGGGGGCCGTCGATACGCAGTATTTT. Protein sequence: CASQGSGGAVDTQYF.

This chain connects TRBV4-3 to TRBJ2-1, with D unclear. CDR3 size: 13 residues. Germline V gives CDR1 LGHNA, CDR2 YSLEER. V was cut by 4 bases and J by 9 bases, with 13 bases left in between. The CDR3 coding sequence is TGCGCCAGCAGCCTAGGTCCAGGTGGTGAGCAGTTCTTC. This gives the protein CASSLGPGGEQFF.

The chain recombines TRBV29-1 with TRBJ2-7; 10 bases are a match to TRBD1. Germline trimming cut 1 base from V and 6 bases from J; bases unmatched to any gene: 6. The CDR3 extends over 14 amino acids. Germline values: CDR1 SQVTM, CDR2 ANQGSEA. The CDR3 nucleotides are TGCAGCGTTGAAGGTCGACAGGGGGCGGGCGAGCAGTACTTC. Translating gives CSVEGRQGAGEQYF.

CDR3 loop: CASNLEHTGGTEAFF. The CDR3 nucleotides are TGTGCCAGCAATCTTGAGCACACAGGGGGCACTGAAGCTTTCTTT. The chain combines TRBV6-5 with TRBJ1-1; 8 bases map to TRBD1. The length of the CDR3 is 15 residues. CDR1 MNHEY and CDR2 SVGAGI come from the germline V gene. Trimming cost V 7 bases and J 4 bases; bases outside gene matches: 11.

This clone was seen a few times. The genes are TRBV4-3 and TRBJ2-1; 8 nucleotides match TRBD2. The CDR3 sequence is 15 residues long. With V trimmed by 3 bases and J by 8 bases, 9 bases remained unmatched. CDR1 is LGHNA and CDR2 is YSLEER in the germline V gene. The CDR3 sequence is CASSHTPGTRDEQFF. CDR3 DNA sequence: TGCGCCAGCAGCCACACACCCGGGACTAGAGATGAGCAGTTCTTC.

This chain connects TRBV10-3 to TRBJ1-1; TRBD1 might be the D (5 bases). V was cut by 3 bases and J by 1 base, with 15 bases left in between. The CDR3 has 16 amino acids. Germline CDR1 reads ENHRY; CDR2 reads SYGVKD. The CDR3 is CAISDSRGTRNTEAFF. In DNA form, the CDR3 reads TGTGCCATCAGTGATTCTCGGGGGACGAGGAACACTGAAGCTTTCTTT.

This rearrangement joins TRBV2 to TRBJ2-3, with 10 bases aligning to TRBD1. The CDR3 length is 13 residues. Looked up from germline, CDR1 is SNHLY and CDR2 is FYNNEI. Trimming at V came to 8 bases and at J to 2 bases, leaving 1 base not matched to a gene. CDR3 in DNA: TGTGCCAGCGGGACAGGGGACACAGATACGCAGTATTTT. Its protein product is CASGTGDTDTQYF.

The chain employs TRBV4-1 and TRBJ2-2; D is possibly TRBD2 (5 bases). This CDR3 has 13 residues. Trimming stripped 3 bases from V and 5 bases from J, with 7 bases between. The V gene's germline CDR1 is MGHRA and CDR2 YSYEKL. CDR3 loop: CASSHGVTGELFF. As DNA, the CDR3 is TGCGCCAGCAGCCACGGGGTTACCGGGGAGCTGTTTTTT.

The CDR3 loop reads CASSQDERVNYGYTF. In DNA, the CDR3 is TGTGCCAGCAGCCAAGATGAAAGAGTAAACTATGGCTACACCTTC. The V call is TRBV14, the J call TRBJ1-2; D uncertain. Germline CDR1 reads SGHDN; CDR2 reads FVKESK. The CDR3 has 15 amino acids. V was shortened by 0 bases and J by 2 bases, with 10 bases between the two germline ends. Looking up the rest from reference TRBV14 and TRBJ1-2 gives the full variable domain: EAGVTQFPSHSVIEKGQTVTLRCDPISGHDNLYWYRRVMGKEIKFLLHFVKESKQDESGMPNNRFLAERTGGTYSTLKVQPAELEDSGVYFCASSQDERVNYGYTFGSGTRLTVV.

The CDR3 protein is CASSFSRGSSGANVLTF. The CDR3 DNA is TGTGCCAGCAGTTTTTCCAGGGGGAGTTCTGGGGCCAACGTCCTGACTTTC. This chain uses TRBV27 with TRBJ2-6; 7 bases match TRBD1. The CDR3 has 17 amino acids. Trimming at V came to 3 bases and at J to 1 base, leaving 6 bases not matched to a gene. Germline V lookup: CDR1 MNHEY, CDR2 SMNVEV (reference sequence).

This rearrangement joins TRBV2 to TRBJ2-3; tentatively, D is TRBD1 (5 bases). This CDR3 comprises 13 residues. Germline CDR1 reads SNHLY; CDR2 reads FYNNEI. V lost 6 bases to trimming and J lost 6 bases, with 13 bases between them. In DNA, the CDR3 is TGTGCCAGCAGCAGACAGAAGGGGGATACGCAGTATTTT. This translates into CASSRQKGDTQYF.

This chain uses TRBV5-1 with TRBJ1-5; D is unresolved. Trimming took off 4 bases at V and 2 bases at J, with 13 bases between the two ends. Germline lookup yields CDR1 SGHRS and CDR2 YFSETQ. CDR3 length: 15 amino acids. The CDR3 bases are TGCGCCAGCAGCGGCGGAGAACGGGGCAATCAGCCCCAGCATTTT. This codes for CASSGGERGNQPQHF.

A remark on this clone: Other DNA sequences within the sample encode an identical CDR3. The CDR3 DNA is TGTGCCAGCAGCCTTAAAGAGACCCAGTACTTC. It codes for CASSLKETQYF. The rearrangement links TRBV7-2 to TRBJ2-5; D unclear. Germline CDR1 reads SGHTA; CDR2 reads FQGNSA. The CDR3 is 11 amino acids. The V and J ends lost 5 bases and 3 bases respectively, with 4 bases between them.

This rearrangement joins TRBV5-4 to TRBJ1-2; possible D gene TRBD1, 6 bases. The CDR3 runs to 13 residues. Germline V gives CDR1 SGHNT, CDR2 YYREEE (reference sequence). The ends were cut back, 0 bases at V and 8 bases at J, with 11 bases in the middle. In DNA, the CDR3 is TGTGCCAGCAGCTTGGACGGGGGGCGAGGCTACACCTTC. Its protein product is CASSLDGGRGYTF.

There are a few counts of this clone. The chain couples TRBV7-2 to TRBJ2-3; 8 bases are shared with TRBD2. Trimming removed 2 bases from V and 0 bases from J; junction bases left unmatched: 7. Germline V gives CDR1 SGHTA, CDR2 FQGNSA. The CDR3 consists of 17 residues. CDR3 sequence (DNA): TGTGCCAGCAGCTTAAACCTGGCGGGGGGTAGCACAGATACGCAGTATTTT. Protein product: CASSLNLAGGSTDTQYF.

The DNA for the CDR3 is TGCGCCAGCAGCTTAGCCTTGGGACAGCGCAGCACAGATACGCAGTATTTT. Translated, it gives CASSLALGQRSTDTQYF. The chain joins TRBV5-1 to TRBJ2-3; 7 nucleotides line up with TRBD1. This CDR3 has 17 residues. J gave up 0 bases and V 2 bases, and 9 bases lay outside the gene matches. Germline CDR1 and CDR2: SGHRS and YFSETQ. Based on the CDR3 plus reference TRBV5-1 and TRBJ2-3, the full variable domain is KAGVTQTPRYLIKTRGQQVTLSCSPISGHRSVSWYQQTPGQGLQFLFEYFSETQRNKGNFPGRFSGRQFSNSRSEMNVSTLELGDSALYLCASSLALGQRSTDTQYFGPGTRLTVL.

This chain uses TRBV6-5 with TRBJ1-2; weak D call: TRBD1 (5 bases). The V and J ends lost 6 bases and 6 bases respectively, with 17 bases between them. Germline values: CDR1 MNHEY, CDR2 SVGAGI. CDR3 length: 14 residues. CDR3 residues: CASSPLGGKNGYTF. The CDR3 nucleotides are TGTGCCAGCAGCCCTCTCGGGGGGAAGAATGGCTACACCTTC.

This clone was observed a single time. The chain recombines TRBV7-9 with TRBJ1-4; TRBD1 agrees at 11 bases. Unmatched junction bases numbered 0, after V lost 1 base and J lost 8 bases. The germline gives CDR1 SEHNR, CDR2 FQNEAQ (reference sequence). This CDR3 contains 14 residues. This CDR3 reads CASSLGDRGEKLFF. The CDR3 DNA reads as TGTGCCAGCAGCTTAGGGGACAGGGGGGAAAAACTGTTTTTT. The full variable domain, rest sourced from reference TRBV7-9 and TRBJ1-4, is DTGVSQNPRHKITKRGQNVTFRCDPISEHNRLYWYRQTLGQGPEFLTYFQNEAQLEKSRLLSDRFSAERPKGSFSTLEIQRTEQGDSAMYLCASSLGDRGEKLFFGSGTQLSVL.

The chain has TRBV6-1 and TRBJ1-6, with D uncertain. The CDR3 extends over 13 amino acids. The germline V gene encodes CDR1 MNHNS and CDR2 SASEGT. Trimming took off 2 bases at V and 14 bases at J, with 13 bases between the two ends. CDR3 nucleotides: TGTGCCAGCAGTGAATCACCGGGTAGGACCCTCCACTTT. Its translation: CASSESPGRTLHF.

V gene TRBV7-9 combines with J gene TRBJ1-3; a weak D match, TRBD1 (5 bases). Trimming took off 0 bases at V and 0 bases at J, with 12 bases between the two ends. The CDR3 extends over 17 amino acids. The germline V gene has CDR1 SEHNR and CDR2 FQNEAQ (reference sequence). CDR3 nucleotides: TGTGCCAGCAGCTTAGCGGGGAGGACAAGCTCTGGAAACACCATATATTTT. Translation gives CASSLAGRTSSGNTIYF.

This chain links TRBV7-3 with TRBJ1-5; a weak D match, TRBD1 (5 bases). V was shortened by 2 bases and J by 6 bases, with 8 bases between the two germline ends. Germline assignment: CDR1 SGHTA and CDR2 FQGTGA. The CDR3 has 13 amino acids. CDR3 protein: CASSLAGGQPQHF. Here the CDR3 DNA reads TGTGCCAGCAGCTTAGCGGGGGGTCAGCCCCAGCATTTT.

The chain employs TRBV5-1 and TRBJ1-4, with D perhaps TRBD1 (6 bases). Between the trimmed V and J ends, which lost 2 bases and 8 bases, there was a span of 19 bases. CDR3 length equals 16 residues. Germline CDR1 SGHRS, CDR2 YFSETQ. The CDR3 DNA follows: TGCGCCAGCAGCTTAAGCTTACAGGGTGTGGGGGAAAAACTGTTTTTT. Protein product: CASSLSLQGVGEKLFF.

The chain recombines TRBV2 with TRBJ2-3, with 9 bases lining up with TRBD2. Unmatched junction bases numbered 7, after V lost 7 bases and J lost 2 bases. This CDR3 region has 15 residues. Germline V gives CDR1 SNHLY, CDR2 FYNNEI. The CDR3 sequence is CASNRLAGNTDTQYF. The CDR3 DNA sequence: TGTGCCAGCAACAGGCTAGCGGGAAACACAGATACGCAGTATTTT.

This sequence joins TRBV25-1 and TRBJ2-7; 9 bases match TRBD1. With V trimmed by 1 base and J by 2 bases, 6 bases remained unmatched. This CDR3 region has 16 residues. CDR1 is MGHDK, CDR2 SYGVNS, per germline. The CDR3 sequence: CASSEFTGGEAYEQYF. In DNA form, the CDR3 reads TGTGCCAGCAGTGAATTCACAGGGGGCGAAGCCTACGAGCAGTACTTC.

The chain recombines TRBV9 with TRBJ2-2; unclear D gene. From germline, CDR1 is SGDLS and CDR2 YYNGEE. CDR3 length: 12 residues. V lost 2 bases and J lost 7, with 6 bases in between. CDR3 in DNA: TGTGCCAGCAGCGTGAAGAGCGGGGAGCTGTTTTTT. Protein: CASSVKSGELFF.

This clone has a handful of counts. This rearrangement joins TRBV16 to TRBJ2-7; D might be TRBD1 (6 bases). Trimming left V 2 bases short and J 3 bases short, with 8 bases between. The germline CDR1 and CDR2 sequences are KGHSY and FQNENV. There are 13 residues in the CDR3. CDR3 coding DNA: TGTGCCAGCAGCCAAATCAGGGGCTACGAGCAGTACTTC. Protein sequence: CASSQIRGYEQYF.

The chain joins TRBV7-2 to TRBJ2-7; TRBD1 matches at 7 bases. The CDR3 is 14 amino acids. Germline assignment: CDR1 SGHTA and CDR2 FQGNSA. The junction had 10 bases not matched to a gene; V was cut back by 5 bases and J by 6 bases. This chain's CDR3 is CASSKNRGPREQYF. CDR3 coding DNA: TGTGCCAGCAGCAAAAACAGGGGTCCCCGCGAGCAGTACTTC.

V usage is TRBV18 and J usage is TRBJ2-5; D is unclear. Trimming took off 3 bases at V and 0 bases at J, with 5 bases between the two ends. The germline gives CDR1 KGHSH, CDR2 LQKENI. This CDR3 region has 13 residues. This CDR3 is CASSPINQETQYF. Written as DNA, the CDR3 is TGTGCCAGCTCACCCATCAACCAAGAGACCCAGTACTTC.

V usage is TRBV19 and J usage is TRBJ2-7, with D perhaps TRBD1 (5 bases). The CDR3 length is 13 residues. V was trimmed by 3 bases and J by 2 bases, leaving 8 bases between them. Germline-derived CDR1 and CDR2 are LNHDA and SQIVND (reference sequence). DNA of the CDR3: TGTGCCAGTAGTATTGGCAGGGCCTACGAGCAGTACTTC. This sequence encodes CASSIGRAYEQYF.